These 3 T cell receptor beta chains came from one sample sequenced in a study of human T cells and chemical hapten exposure. Via MiXCR, TCRdb re-called the RACE reads, giving one row per CDR3 protein. This sample has more than 35,000 distinct CDR3 sequences, with approximately 11% found just once. Stated time point: patch test 3, about 24 weeks after DPC sensitization. The treatment denotes: therapeutic diphenylcyclopropenone sensitization with weekly scalp DPC. Unfractionated whole blood yielded total RNA. Sample: whole blood, taken in connection with sensitization to the hapten diphenylcyclopropenone (DPC). These receptors came from a middle-aged woman with alopecia areata. Some clones in this sample may be carry-over from other donors' samples.

This clonotype has at least ten counts. The chain uses TRBV6-6 and TRBJ1-4, with TRBD1 matching 9 bases. The length of the CDR3 is 17 residues. Trimming took 2 bases from V and 4 from J; bases not matched to a gene: 8. The germline CDR1 and CDR2 sequences are MNHNY and SVGAGI (reference sequence). The CDR3 loop reads CASSYPGQGGDNEKLFF. CDR3 nucleotide sequence: TGTGCCAGCAGTTACCCGGGACAGGGTGGGGATAATGAAAAACTGTTTTTT.

This clonotype came up many times. The chain carries TRBV28 and TRBJ1-1; D is unclear. This CDR3 region has 14 residues. The V end lost 3 bases, the J end lost 6 bases, and 14 bases lay between the germline ends. CDR1 MDHEN and CDR2 SYDVKM come from the germline V gene. The chain's CDR3 is CASSFSTGFAEAFF. For the CDR3, the DNA is TGTGCCAGCAGTTTTTCTACGGGTTTCGCTGAAGCTTTCTTT.

This clonotype was seen ten or more times. V gene TRBV11-2 combines with J gene TRBJ2-7, with D possibly matching TRBD1 (6 bases). Germline CDR1 and CDR2: SGHAT and FQNNGV. Trimming left V 3 bases short and J 0 bases short, with 9 bases between. CDR3 length: 14 residues. For the CDR3, the DNA is TGTGCCAGCAGCTTGGGGGACATCTCCTACGAGCAGTACTTC. Residues: CASSLGDISYEQYF.